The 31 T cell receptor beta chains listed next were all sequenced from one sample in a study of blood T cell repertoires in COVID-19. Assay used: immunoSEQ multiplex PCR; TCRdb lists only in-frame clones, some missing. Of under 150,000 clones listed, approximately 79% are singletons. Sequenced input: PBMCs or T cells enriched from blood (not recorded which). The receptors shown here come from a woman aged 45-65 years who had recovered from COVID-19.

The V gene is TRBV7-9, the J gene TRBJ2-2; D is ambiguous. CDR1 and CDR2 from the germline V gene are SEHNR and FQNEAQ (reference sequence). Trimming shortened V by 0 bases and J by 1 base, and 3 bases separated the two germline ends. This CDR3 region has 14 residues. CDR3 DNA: TGTGCCAGCAGCTTAGCCGGGAACACCGGGGAGCTGTTTTTT. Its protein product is CASSLAGNTGELFF.

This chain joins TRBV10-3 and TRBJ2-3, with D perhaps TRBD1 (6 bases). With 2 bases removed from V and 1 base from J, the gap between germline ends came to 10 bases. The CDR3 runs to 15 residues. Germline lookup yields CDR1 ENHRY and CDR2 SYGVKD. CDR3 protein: CAISEGGFGTDTQYF. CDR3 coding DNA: TGTGCCATCAGTGAGGGGGGCTTCGGCACAGATACGCAGTATTTT.

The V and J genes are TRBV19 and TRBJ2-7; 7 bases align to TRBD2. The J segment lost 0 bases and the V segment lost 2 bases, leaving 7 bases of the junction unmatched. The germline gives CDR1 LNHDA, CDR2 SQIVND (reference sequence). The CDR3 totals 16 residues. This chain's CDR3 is CASSIFGRASSYEQYF. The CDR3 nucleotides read TGTGCCAGTAGTATATTTGGGAGGGCGAGCTCCTACGAGCAGTACTTC.

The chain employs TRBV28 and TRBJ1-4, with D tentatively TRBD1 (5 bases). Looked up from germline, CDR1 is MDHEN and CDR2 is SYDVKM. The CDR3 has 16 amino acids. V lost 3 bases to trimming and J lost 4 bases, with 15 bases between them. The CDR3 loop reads CASSLYLGGDNEKLFF. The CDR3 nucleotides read TGTGCCAGCAGTTTGTACTTGGGGGGTGATAATGAAAAACTGTTTTTT. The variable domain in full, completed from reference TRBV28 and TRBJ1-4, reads DVKVTQSSRYLVKRTGEKVFLECVQDMDHENMFWYRQDPGLGLRLIYFSYDVKMKEKGDIPEGYSVSREKKERFSLILESASTNQTSMYLCASSLYLGGDNEKLFFGSGTQLSVL.

The CDR3 spells CASSGGLGYTF. The CDR3 coding sequence is TGTGCCAGCAGTGGGGGACTCGGCTACACCTTC. This chain connects TRBV25-1 to TRBJ1-2; perhaps TRBD1 as D (5 bases). The ends were cut back, 4 bases at V and 8 bases at J, with 8 bases in the middle. The length of the CDR3 is 11 residues. Germline V gives CDR1 MGHDK, CDR2 SYGVNS.

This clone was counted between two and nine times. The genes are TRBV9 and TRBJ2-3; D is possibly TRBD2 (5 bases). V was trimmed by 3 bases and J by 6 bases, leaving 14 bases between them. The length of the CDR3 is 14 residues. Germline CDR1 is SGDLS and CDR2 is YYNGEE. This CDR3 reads CASSEEGEWDTQYF. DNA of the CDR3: TGTGCCAGCAGCGAAGAGGGTGAATGGGATACGCAGTATTTT.

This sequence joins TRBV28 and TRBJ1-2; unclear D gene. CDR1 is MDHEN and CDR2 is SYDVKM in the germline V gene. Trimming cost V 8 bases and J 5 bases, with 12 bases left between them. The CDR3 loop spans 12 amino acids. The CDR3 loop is CASGVRRYGYTF. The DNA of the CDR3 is TGTGCCAGCGGAGTGAGACGGTATGGCTACACCTTC.

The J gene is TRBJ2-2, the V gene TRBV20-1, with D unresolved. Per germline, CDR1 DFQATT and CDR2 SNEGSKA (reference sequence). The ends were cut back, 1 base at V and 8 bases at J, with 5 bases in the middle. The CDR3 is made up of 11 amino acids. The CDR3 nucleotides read TGCAGTGCTAGAGTACTAGGGGAGCTGTTTTTT. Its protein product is CSARVLGELFF.

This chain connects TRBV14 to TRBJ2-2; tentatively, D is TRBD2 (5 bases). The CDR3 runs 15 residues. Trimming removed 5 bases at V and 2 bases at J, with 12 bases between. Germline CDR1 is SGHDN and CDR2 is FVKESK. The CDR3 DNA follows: TGTGCCAGCAGCTCCAGGACGGGAAACACCGGGGAGCTGTTTTTT. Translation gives CASSSRTGNTGELFF.

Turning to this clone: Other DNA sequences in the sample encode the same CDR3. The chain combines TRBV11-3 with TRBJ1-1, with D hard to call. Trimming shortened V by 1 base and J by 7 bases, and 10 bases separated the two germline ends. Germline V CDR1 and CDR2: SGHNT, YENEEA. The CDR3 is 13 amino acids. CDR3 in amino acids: CASSLGGRGEAFF. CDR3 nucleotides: TGTGCCAGCAGCTTAGGAGGGCGAGGTGAAGCTTTCTTT.

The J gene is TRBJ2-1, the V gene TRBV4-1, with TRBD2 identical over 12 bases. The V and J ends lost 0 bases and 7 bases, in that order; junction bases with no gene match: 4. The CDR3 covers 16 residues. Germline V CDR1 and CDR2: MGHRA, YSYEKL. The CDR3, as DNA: TGCGCCAGCAGCCAAGATCTAGCGGGAGGGTGGAATGAGCAGTTCTTC. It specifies CASSQDLAGGWNEQFF.

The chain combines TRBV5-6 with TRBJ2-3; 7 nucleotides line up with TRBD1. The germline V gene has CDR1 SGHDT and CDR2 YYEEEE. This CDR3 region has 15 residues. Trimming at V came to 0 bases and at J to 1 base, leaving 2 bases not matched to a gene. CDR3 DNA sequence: TGTGCCAGCAGCTTGGCTGGACAGGGCACAGATACGCAGTATTTT. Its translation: CASSLAGQGTDTQYF.

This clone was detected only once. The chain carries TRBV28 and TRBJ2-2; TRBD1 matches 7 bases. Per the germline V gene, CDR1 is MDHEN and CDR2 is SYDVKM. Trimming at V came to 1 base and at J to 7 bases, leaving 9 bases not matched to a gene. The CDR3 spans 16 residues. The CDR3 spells CASSLLGTARGGELFF. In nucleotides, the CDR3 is TGTGCCAGCAGTTTATTGGGGACAGCAAGGGGCGGGGAGCTGTTTTTT.

Here the CDR3 DNA reads TGTGCCAGCGGGTCAGGCGAGTATAGCAATCAGCCCCAGCATTTT. This translates into CASGSGEYSNQPQHF. The rearrangement uses TRBV2 and TRBJ1-5; D not certain. Germline V gives CDR1 SNHLY, CDR2 FYNNEI. The CDR3 has 15 amino acids. The V and J ends lost 8 bases and 0 bases respectively, with 14 bases between them.

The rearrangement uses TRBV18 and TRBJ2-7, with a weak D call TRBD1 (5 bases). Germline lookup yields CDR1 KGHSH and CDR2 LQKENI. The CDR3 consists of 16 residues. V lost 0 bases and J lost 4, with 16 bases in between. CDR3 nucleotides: TGTGCCAGCTCACCACCTAGGGGCAGGGATGTATACGAGCAGTACTTC. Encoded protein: CASSPPRGRDVYEQYF.

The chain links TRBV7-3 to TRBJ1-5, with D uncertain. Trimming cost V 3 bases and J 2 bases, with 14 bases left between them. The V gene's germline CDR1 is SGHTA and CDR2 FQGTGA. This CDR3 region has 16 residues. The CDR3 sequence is CASSFPGPGGNQPQHF. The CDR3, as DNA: TGTGCCAGCAGCTTCCCCGGGCCCGGGGGCAATCAGCCCCAGCATTTT. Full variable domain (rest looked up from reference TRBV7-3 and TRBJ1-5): GAGVSQTPSNKVTEKGKYVELRCDPISGHTALYWYRQSLGQGPEFLIYFQGTGAADDSGLPNDRFFAVRPEGSVSTLKIQRTERGDSAVYLCASSFPGPGGNQPQHFGDGTRLSIL.

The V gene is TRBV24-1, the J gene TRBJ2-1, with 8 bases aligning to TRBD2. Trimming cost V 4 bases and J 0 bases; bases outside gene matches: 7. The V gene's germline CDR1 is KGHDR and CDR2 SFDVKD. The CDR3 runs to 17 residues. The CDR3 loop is CATSDHLRGGSYNEQFF. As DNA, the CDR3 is TGTGCCACCAGTGACCACCTACGGGGGGGCTCCTACAATGAGCAGTTCTTC.

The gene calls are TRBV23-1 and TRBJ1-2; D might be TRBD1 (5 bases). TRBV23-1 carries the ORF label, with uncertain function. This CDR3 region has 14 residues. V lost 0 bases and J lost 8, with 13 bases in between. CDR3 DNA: TGCGCCAGCAGTCAATCTAGGGGCCATCACGGCTACACCTTC. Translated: CASSQSRGHHGYTF.

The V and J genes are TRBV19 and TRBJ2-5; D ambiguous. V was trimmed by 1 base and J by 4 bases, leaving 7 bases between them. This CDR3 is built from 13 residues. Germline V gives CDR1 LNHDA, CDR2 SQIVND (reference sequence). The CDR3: CASSIVSRETQYF. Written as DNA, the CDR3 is TGTGCCAGTAGTATAGTGAGCCGAGAGACCCAGTACTTC. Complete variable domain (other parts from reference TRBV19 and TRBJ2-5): DGGITQSPKYLFRKEGQNVTLSCEQNLNHDAMYWYRQDPGQGLRLIYYSQIVNDFQKGDIAEGYSVSREKKESFPLTVTSAQKNPTAFYLCASSIVSRETQYFGPGTRLLVL.

The DNA for the CDR3 is TGTGCCAGCAGTACAGGACAAGCTGGCTATGGCTACACCTTC. Translating gives CASSTGQAGYGYTF. This sequence joins TRBV6-5 and TRBJ1-2, with D tentatively TRBD1 (5 bases). This CDR3 contains 14 residues. CDR1 MNHEY and CDR2 SVGAGI come from the germline V gene. Trimming took off 5 bases at V and 4 bases at J, with 14 bases between the two ends.

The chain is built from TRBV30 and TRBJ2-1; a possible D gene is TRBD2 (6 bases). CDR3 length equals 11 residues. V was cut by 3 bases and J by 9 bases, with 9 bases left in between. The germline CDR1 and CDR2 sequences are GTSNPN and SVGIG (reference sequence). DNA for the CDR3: TGTGCCTGGAGGGGACTCGTTGAGCAGTTCTTC. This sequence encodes CAWRGLVEQFF. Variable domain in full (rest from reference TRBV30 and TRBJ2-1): SQTIHQWPATLVQPVGSPLSLECTVEGTSNPNLYWYRQAAGRGLQLLFYSVGIGQISSEVPQNLSASRPQDRQFILSSKKLLLSDSGFYLCAWRGLVEQFFGPGTRLTVL.

The CDR3 DNA follows: TGTGCCAGTAGGCCTCCGGGACAGGGTAATGAAAAACTGTTTTTT. It is translated as CASRPPGQGNEKLFF. The rearrangement uses TRBV19 and TRBJ1-4, with TRBD1 identical over 9 bases. CDR1 is LNHDA and CDR2 is SQIVND in the germline V gene (reference sequence). The ends lost 6 bases at V and 4 bases at J; junction bases unmatched: 6. This CDR3 spans 15 amino acids.

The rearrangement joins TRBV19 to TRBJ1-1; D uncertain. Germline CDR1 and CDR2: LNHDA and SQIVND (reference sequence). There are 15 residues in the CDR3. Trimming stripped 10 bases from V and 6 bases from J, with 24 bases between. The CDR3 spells CATTPPQNRLAEAFF. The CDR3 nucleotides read TGTGCCACCACCCCCCCCCAAAACCGACTGGCTGAAGCTTTCTTT.

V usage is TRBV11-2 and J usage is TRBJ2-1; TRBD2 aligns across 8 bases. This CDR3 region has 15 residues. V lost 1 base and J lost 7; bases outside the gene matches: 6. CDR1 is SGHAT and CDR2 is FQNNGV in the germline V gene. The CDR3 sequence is CASSLGGGYTNEQFF. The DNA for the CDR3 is TGTGCCAGCAGCTTAGGCGGGGGGTATACAAATGAGCAGTTCTTC.

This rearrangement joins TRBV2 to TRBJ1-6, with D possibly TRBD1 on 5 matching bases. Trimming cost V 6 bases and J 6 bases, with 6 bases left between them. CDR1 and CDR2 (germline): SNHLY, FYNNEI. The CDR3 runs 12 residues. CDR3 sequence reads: CASRGGNSPLHF. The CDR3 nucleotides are TGTGCCAGCAGGGGGGGTAATTCACCCCTCCACTTT.

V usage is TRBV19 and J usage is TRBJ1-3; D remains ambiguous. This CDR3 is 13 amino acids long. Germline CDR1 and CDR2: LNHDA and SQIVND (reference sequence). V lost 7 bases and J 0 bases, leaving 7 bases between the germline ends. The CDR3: CASTPVSGNTIYF. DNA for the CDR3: TGTGCCAGTACCCCAGTCTCTGGAAACACCATATATTTT.

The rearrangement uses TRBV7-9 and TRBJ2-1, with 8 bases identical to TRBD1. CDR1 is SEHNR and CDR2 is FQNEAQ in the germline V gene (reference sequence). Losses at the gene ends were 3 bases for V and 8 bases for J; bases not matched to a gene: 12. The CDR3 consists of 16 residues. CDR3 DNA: TGTGCCAGCAGCTTTACCAACCGGGACAGGATCGATGAGCAGTTCTTC. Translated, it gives CASSFTNRDRIDEQFF.

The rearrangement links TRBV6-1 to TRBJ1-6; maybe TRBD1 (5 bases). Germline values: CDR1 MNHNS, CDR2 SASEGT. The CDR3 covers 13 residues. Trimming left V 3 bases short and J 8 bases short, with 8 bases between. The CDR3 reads CASSETADSPLHF. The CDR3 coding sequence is TGTGCCAGCAGTGAGACAGCCGATTCACCCCTCCACTTT.

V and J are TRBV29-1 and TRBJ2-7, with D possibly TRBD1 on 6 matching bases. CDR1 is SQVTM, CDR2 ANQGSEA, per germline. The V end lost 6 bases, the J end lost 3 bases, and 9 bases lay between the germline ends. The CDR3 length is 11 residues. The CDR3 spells CSVLDSYEQYF. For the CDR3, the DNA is TGCAGCGTACTGGACAGCTACGAGCAGTACTTC.

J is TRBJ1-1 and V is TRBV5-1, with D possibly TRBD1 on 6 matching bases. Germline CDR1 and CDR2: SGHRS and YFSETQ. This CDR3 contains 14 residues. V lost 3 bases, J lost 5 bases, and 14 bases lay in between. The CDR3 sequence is CASSSRTDSTEAFF. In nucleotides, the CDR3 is TGCGCCAGCAGCTCACGGACAGACTCGACTGAAGCTTTCTTT. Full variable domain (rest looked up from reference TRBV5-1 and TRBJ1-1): KAGVTQTPRYLIKTRGQQVTLSCSPISGHRSVSWYQQTPGQGLQFLFEYFSETQRNKGNFPGRFSGRQFSNSRSEMNVSTLELGDSALYLCASSSRTDSTEAFFGQGTRLTVV.

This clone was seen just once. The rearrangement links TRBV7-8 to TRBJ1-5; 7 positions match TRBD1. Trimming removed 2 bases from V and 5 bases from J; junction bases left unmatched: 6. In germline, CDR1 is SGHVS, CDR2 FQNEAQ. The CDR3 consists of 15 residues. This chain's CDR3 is CASSLNRGFDQPQHF. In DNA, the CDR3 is TGTGCCAGCAGCTTAAACAGGGGATTTGATCAGCCCCAGCATTTT.